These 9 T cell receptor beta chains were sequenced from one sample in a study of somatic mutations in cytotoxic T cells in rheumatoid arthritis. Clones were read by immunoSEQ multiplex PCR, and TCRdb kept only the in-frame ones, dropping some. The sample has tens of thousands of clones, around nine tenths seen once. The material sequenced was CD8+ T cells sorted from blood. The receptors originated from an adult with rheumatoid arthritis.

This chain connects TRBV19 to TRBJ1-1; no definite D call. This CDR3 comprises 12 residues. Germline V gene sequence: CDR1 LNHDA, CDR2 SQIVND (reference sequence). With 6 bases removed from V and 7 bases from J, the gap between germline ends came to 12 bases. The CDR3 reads CASSPTTDEAFF. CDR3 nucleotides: TGTGCCAGTAGCCCGACAACTGATGAAGCTTTCTTT.

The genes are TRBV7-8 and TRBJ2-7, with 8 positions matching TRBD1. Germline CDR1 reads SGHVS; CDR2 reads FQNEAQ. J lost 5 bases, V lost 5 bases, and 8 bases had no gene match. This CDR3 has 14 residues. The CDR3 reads CASSIGQGGNEQYF. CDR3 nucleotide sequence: TGTGCCAGCAGCATCGGACAGGGCGGAAACGAGCAGTACTTC.

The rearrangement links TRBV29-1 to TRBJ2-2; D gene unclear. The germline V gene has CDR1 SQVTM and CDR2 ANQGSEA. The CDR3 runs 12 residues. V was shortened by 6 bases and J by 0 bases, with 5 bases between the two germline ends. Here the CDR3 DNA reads TGCAGCGTCAGGACGAACACCGGGGAGCTGTTTTTT. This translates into CSVRTNTGELFF.

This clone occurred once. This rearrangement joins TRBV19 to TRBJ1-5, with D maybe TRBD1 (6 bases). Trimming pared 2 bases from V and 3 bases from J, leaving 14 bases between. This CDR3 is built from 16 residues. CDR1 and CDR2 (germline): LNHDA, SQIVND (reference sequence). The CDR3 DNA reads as TGTGCCAGTAGTATATGGGCCCGGGACATCAATCAGCCCCAGCATTTT. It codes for CASSIWARDINQPQHF.

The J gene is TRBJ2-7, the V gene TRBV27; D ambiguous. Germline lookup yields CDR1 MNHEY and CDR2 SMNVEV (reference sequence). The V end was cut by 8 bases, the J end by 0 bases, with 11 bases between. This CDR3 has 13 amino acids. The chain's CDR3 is CASRSGSSYEQYF. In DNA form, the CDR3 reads TGTGCCAGCCGCTCGGGTAGCTCCTACGAGCAGTACTTC.

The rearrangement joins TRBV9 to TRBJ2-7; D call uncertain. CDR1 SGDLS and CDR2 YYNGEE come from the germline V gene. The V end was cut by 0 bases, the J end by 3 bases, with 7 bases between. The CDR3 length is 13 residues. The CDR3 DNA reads TGTGCCAGCAGCGTAGCGGCCGGCTACGAGCAGTACTTC. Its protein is CASSVAAGYEQYF.

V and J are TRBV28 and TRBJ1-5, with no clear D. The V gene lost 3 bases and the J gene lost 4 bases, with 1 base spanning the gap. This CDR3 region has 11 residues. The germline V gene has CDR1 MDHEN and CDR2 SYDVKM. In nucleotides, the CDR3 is TGTGCCAGCAGTTTTAATCAGCCCCAGCATTTT. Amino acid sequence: CASSFNQPQHF.

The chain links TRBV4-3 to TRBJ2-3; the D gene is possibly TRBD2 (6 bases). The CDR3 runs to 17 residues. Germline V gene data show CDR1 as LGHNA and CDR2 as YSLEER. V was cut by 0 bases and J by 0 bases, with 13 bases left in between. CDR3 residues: CASSQDGLASSTDTQYF. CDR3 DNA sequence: TGCGCCAGCAGCCAAGACGGCCTAGCGTCTAGCACAGATACGCAGTATTTT.

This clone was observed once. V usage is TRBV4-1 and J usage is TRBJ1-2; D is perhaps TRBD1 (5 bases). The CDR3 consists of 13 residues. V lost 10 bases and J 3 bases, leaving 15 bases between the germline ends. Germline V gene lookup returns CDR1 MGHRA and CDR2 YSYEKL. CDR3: CATAGGVDYGYTF. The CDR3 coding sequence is TGCGCCACCGCCGGGGGGGTCGACTATGGCTACACCTTC.